This T cell receptor (beta chain) was sequenced in a study of human T cells and chemical hapten exposure. Across the study: Patches with 0.01% DPC went on the upper back, and the tests were read at 6 days.

For the library, individual cDNA molecules each received unique molecular identifiers. A single record per CDR3 protein comes from TCRdb applying MiXCR to the RACE reads. The sample lists about 85,000 distinct CDR3 sequences; 8.5% to 9% were seen once. Documented time point: pre-sensitization, week 0. Described treatment: therapeutic diphenylcyclopropenone sensitization with weekly scalp DPC. Study conclusions and caveats: Clustering by CDR3 similarity yielded significantly more large clusters from expanded TCRs than controls.

Germline loops: CDR1 SGHRS, CDR2 YFSETQ. Trimming stripped 1 base from V and 0 bases from J, with 9 bases between. This CDR3 is 15 amino acids long. This clonotype occurred a few times. As yet, its antigen is unknown. This sequence joins TRBV5-1 and TRBJ2-3, with no clear D. Here the sequenced sample was whole blood, taken in connection with sensitization to the hapten diphenylcyclopropenone (DPC). The TCR comes from a man in his forties with alopecia areata. Some clones in this sample may be carry-over from other donors' samples. The CDR3 is CASSLIGSSTDTQYF. As DNA, the CDR3 is TGCGCCAGCAGCTTGATCGGTTCGAGCACAGATACGCAGTATTTT. Filled out from reference TRBV5-1 and TRBJ2-3, the complete variable domain reads KAGVTQTPRYLIKTRGQQVTLSCSPISGHRSVSWYQQTPGQGLQFLFEYFSETQRNKGNFPGRFSGRQFSNSRSEMNVSTLELGDSALYLCASSLIGSSTDTQYFGPGTRLTVL.